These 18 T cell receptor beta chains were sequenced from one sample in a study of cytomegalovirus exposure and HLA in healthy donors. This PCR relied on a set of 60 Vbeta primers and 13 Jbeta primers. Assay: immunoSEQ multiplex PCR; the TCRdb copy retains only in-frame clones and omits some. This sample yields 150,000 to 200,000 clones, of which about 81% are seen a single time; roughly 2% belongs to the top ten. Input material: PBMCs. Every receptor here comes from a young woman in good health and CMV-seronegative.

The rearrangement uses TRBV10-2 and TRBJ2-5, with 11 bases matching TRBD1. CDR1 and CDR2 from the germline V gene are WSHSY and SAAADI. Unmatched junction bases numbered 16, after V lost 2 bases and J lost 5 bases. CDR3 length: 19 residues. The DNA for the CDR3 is TGCGCCAGCAGTGAGGGGACAGGGGGTGGGTCGGTGTTTTTTGAGACCCAGTACTTC. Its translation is CASSEGTGGGSVFFETQYF.

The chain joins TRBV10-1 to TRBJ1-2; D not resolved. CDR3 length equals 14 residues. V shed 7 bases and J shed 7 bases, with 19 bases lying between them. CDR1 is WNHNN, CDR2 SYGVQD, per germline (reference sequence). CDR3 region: CASTPPPGFSGYTF. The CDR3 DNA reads TGCGCCAGCACCCCTCCCCCGGGTTTCAGTGGCTACACCTTC.

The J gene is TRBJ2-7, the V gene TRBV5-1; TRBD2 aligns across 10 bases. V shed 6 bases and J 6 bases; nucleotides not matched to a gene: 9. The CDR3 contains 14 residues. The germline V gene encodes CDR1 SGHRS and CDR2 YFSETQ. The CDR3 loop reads CASTSGGREREQYF. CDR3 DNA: TGCGCCAGCACTAGCGGGGGAAGAGAGCGCGAGCAGTACTTC.

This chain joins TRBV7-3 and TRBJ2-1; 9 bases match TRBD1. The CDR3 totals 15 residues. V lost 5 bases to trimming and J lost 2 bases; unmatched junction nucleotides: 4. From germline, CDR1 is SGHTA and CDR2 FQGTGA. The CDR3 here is CASSPGTGTYNEQFF. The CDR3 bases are TGTGCCAGCAGCCCCGGGACAGGGACCTACAATGAGCAGTTCTTC. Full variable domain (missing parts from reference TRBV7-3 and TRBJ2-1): GAGVSQTPSNKVTEKGKYVELRCDPISGHTALYWYRQSLGQGPEFLIYFQGTGAADDSGLPNDRFFAVRPEGSVSTLKIQRTERGDSAVYLCASSPGTGTYNEQFFGPGTRLTVL.

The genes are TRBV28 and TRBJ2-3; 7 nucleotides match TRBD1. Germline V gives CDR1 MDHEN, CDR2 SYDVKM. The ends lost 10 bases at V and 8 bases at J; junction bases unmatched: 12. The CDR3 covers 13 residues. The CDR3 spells CATLGQAFTTQYF. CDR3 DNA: TGTGCCACCCTAGGACAGGCCTTCACTACGCAGTATTTT.

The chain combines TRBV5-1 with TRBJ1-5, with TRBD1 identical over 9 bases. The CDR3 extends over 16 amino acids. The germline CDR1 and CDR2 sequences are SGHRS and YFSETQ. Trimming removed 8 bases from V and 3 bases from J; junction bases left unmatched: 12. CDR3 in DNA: TGCGCCAGACGACCACAGGGGGCGCGAAACAATCAGCCCCAGCATTTT. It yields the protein CARRPQGARNNQPQHF.

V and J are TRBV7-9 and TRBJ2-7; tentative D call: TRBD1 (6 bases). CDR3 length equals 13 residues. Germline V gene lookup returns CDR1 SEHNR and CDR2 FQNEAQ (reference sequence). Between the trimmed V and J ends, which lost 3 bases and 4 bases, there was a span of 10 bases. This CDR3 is CASSFGTLYEQYF. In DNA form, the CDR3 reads TGTGCCAGCAGCTTTGGGACACTGTACGAGCAGTACTTC.

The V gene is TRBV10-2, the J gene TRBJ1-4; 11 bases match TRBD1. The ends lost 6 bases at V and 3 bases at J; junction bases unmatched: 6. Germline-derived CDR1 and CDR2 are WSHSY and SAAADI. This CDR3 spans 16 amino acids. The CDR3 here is CASSGGQGGSNEKLFF. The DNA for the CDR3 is TGCGCCAGCAGCGGGGGACAGGGGGGTTCTAATGAAAAACTGTTTTTT.

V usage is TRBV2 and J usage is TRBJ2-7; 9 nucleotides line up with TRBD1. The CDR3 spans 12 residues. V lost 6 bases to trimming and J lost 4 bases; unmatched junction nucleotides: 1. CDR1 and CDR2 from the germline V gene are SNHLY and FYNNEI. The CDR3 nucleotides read TGTGCCAGCAGGGGACAGGGTTACGAGCAGTACTTC. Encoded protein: CASRGQGYEQYF.

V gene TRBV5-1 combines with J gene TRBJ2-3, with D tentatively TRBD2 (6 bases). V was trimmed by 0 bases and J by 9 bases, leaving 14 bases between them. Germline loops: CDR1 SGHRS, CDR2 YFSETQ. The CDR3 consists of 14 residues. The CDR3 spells CASSLGLEAPTQYF. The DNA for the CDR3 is TGCGCCAGCAGCTTGGGACTAGAGGCCCCAACGCAGTATTTT.

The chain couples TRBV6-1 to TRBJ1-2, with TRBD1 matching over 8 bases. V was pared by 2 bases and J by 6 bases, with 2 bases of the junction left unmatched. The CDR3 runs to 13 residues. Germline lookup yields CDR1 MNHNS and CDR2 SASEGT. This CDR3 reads CASSEQGADGYTF. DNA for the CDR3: TGTGCCAGCAGTGAACAGGGGGCCGATGGCTACACCTTC.

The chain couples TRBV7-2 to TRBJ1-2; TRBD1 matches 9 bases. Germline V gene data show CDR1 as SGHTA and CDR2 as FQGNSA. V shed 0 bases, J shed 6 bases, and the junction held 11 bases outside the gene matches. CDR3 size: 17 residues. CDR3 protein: CASSLAITGTGHDGYTF. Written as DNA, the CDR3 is TGTGCCAGCAGCTTAGCCATAACCGGGACAGGGCATGATGGCTACACCTTC.

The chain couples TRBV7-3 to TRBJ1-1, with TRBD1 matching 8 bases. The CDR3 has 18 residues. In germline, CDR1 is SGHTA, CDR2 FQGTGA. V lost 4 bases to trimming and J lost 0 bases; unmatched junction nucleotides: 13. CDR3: CASSSMTGAIELNTEAFF. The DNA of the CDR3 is TGTGCCAGCAGCTCCATGACAGGGGCCATAGAACTGAACACTGAAGCTTTCTTT.

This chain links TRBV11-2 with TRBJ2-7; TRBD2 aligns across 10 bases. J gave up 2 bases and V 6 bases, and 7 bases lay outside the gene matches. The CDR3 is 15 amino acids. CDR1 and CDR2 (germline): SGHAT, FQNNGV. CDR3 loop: CASSVTSGVAYEQYF. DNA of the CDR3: TGTGCCAGCAGTGTTACTAGCGGGGTAGCCTACGAGCAGTACTTC.

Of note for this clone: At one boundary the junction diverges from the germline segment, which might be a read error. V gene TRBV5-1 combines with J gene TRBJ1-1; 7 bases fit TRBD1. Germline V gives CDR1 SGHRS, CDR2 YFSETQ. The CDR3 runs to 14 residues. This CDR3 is CASSLRGQNTEALF. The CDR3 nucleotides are TGCGCCAGCAGCCTGAGGGGGCAAAACACTGAAGCTCTCTTT.

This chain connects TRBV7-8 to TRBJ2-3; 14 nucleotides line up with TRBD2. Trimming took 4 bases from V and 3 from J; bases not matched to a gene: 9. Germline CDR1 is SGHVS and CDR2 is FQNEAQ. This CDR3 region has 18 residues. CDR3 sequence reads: CASSSTSGRAKGTDTQYF. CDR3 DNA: TGTGCCAGCAGCTCGACTAGCGGGAGGGCGAAGGGTACAGATACGCAGTATTTT.

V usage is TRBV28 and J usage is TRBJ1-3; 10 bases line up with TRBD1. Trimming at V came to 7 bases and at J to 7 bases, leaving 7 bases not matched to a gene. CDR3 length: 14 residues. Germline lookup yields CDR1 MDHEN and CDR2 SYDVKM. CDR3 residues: CASTEGTGANTIYF. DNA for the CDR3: TGTGCCAGCACCGAAGGGACAGGGGCGAACACCATATATTTT.

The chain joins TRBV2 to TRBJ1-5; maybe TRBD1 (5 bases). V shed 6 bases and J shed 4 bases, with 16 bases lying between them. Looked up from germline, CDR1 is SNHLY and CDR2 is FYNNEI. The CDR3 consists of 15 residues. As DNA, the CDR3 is TGTGCCAGCAGGGCCGGGGGAGGGCGAAATCAGCCCCAGCATTTT. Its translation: CASRAGGGRNQPQHF.